This TCR beta chain was retrieved from a study of blood T cell repertoires in COVID-19. Using immunoSEQ multiplex PCR, the repertoire was profiled, and TCRdb retains in-frame clones only, with some absent. The data show under 300,000 clones, roughly 85% seen once. J lost 0 bases, V lost 5 bases, and 7 bases had no gene match. Looked up from germline, CDR1 is SEHNR and CDR2 is FQNEAQ (reference sequence). The length of the CDR3 is 17 residues. Input material: peripheral blood. The genes are TRBV7-9 and TRBJ2-6; the match to TRBD1 covers 7 bases. The sequence came from a woman aged 45-59 years who had recovered from COVID-19. Here the CDR3 reads CASSPVPGGSGANVLTF. The CDR3 nucleotides are TGTGCCAGCAGCCCCGTTCCAGGGGGCTCTGGGGCCAACGTCCTGACTTTC.